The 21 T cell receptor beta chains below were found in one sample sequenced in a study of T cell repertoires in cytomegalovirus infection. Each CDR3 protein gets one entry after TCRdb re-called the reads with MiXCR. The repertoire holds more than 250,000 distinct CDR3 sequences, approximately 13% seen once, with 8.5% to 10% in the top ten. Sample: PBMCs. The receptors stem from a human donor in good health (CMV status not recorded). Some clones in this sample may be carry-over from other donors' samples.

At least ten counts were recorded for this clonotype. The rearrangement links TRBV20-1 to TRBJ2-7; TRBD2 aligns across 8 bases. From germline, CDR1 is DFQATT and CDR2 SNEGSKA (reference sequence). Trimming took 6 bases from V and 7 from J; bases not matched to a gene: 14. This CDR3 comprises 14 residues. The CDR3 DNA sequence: TGCAGTGCGCTCGGAGCCGGGGGGGCTTTTGAGCAGTACTTC. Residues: CSALGAGGAFEQYF.

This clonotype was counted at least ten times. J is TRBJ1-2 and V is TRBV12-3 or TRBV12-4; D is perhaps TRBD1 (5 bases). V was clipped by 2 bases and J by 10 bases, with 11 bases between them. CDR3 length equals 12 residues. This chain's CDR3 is CASSLNDRDYTF. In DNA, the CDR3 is TGTGCCAGCAGTTTAAACGACAGAGACTACACCTTC.

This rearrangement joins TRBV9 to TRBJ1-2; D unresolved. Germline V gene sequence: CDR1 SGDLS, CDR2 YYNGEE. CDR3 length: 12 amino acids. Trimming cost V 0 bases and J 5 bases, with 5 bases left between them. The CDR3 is CASSVAGYGYTF. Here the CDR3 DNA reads TGTGCCAGCAGCGTAGCCGGGTATGGCTACACCTTC.

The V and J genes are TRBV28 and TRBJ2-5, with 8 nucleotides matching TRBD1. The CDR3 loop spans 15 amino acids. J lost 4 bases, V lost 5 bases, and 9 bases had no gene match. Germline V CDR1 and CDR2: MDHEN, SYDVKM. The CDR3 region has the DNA TGTGCCAGCAGTAACCTGCAGGGGGCTGGAGAGACCCAGTACTTC. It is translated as CASSNLQGAGETQYF.

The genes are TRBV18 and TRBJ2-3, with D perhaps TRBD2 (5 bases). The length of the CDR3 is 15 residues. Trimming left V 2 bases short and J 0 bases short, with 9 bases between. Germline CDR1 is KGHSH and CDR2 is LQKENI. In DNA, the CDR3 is TGTGCCAGCTCACCAGGGAGCCTTAGCACAGATACGCAGTATTTT. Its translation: CASSPGSLSTDTQYF. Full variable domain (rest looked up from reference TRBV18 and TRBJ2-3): NAGVMQNPRHLVRRRGQEARLRCSPMKGHSHVYWYRQLPEEGLKFMVYLQKENIIDESGMPKERFSAEFPKEGPSILRIQQVVRGDSAAYFCASSPGSLSTDTQYFGPGTRLTVL.

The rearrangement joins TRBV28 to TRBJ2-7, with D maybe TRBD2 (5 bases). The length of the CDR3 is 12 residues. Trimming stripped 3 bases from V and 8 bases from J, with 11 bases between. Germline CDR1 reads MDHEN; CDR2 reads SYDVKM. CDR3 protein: CASSFRGSKQYF. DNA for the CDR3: TGTGCCAGCAGTTTCCGGGGTAGTAAGCAGTACTTC.

CDR3 DNA: TGCAGCGTCGGAACACTAGCCTACAATGAGCAGTTCTTC. It yields the protein CSVGTLAYNEQFF. The V and J genes are TRBV29-1 and TRBJ2-1; maybe TRBD2 (5 bases). Germline V lookup: CDR1 SQVTM, CDR2 ANQGSEA. CDR3 length equals 13 residues. V lost 6 bases and J 2 bases, leaving 11 bases between the germline ends.

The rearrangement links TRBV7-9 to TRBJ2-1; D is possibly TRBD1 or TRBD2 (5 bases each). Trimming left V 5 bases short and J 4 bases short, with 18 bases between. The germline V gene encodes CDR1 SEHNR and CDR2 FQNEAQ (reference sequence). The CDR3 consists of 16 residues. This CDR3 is CASSPQQGTGYNEQFF. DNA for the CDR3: TGTGCCAGCAGCCCCCAGCAGGGAACGGGGTACAATGAGCAGTTCTTC.

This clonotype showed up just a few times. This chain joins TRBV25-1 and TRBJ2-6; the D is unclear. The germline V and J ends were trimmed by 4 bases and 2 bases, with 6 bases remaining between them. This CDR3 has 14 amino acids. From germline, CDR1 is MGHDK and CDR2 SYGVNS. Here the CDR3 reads CASSAWAGANVLTF. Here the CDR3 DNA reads TGTGCCAGCAGTGCCTGGGCTGGGGCCAACGTCCTGACTTTC. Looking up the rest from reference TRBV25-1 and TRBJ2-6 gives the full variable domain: EADIYQTPRYLVIGTGKKITLECSQTMGHDKMYWYQQDPGMELHLIHYSYGVNSTEKGDLSSESTVSRIRTEHFPLTLESARPSHTSQYLCASSAWAGANVLTFGAGSRLTVL.

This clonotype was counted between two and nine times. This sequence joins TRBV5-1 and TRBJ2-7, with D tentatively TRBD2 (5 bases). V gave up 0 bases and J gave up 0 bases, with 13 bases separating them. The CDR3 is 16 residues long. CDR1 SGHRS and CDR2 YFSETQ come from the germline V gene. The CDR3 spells CASSLVSVRGSYEQYF. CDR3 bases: TGCGCCAGCAGCTTGGTTTCGGTACGGGGCTCCTACGAGCAGTACTTC.

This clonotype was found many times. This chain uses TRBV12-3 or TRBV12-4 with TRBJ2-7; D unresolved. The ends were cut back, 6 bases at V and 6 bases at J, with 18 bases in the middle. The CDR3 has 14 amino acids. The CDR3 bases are TGTGCCAGCAGGCTTTCGGGCTATCGAGGCGAGCAGTACTTC. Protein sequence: CASRLSGYRGEQYF.

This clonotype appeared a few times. The CDR3 bases are TGTGCCAGCAGCGTACACACGAAGGCAGGGGGCAATCAGCCCCAGCATTTT. Protein: CASSVHTKAGGNQPQHF. The chain employs TRBV7-3 and TRBJ1-5; D possibly corresponds to TRBD1 (6 bases). Trimming left V 5 bases short and J 2 bases short, with 19 bases between. Germline V lookup: CDR1 SGHTA, CDR2 FQGTGA. The CDR3 totals 17 residues.

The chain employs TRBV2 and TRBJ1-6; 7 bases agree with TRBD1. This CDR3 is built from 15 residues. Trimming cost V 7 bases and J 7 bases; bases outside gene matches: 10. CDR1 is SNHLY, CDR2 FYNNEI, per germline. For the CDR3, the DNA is TGTGCCAGCAACGGAGGACAGGATTACAATTCACCCCTCCACTTT. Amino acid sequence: CASNGGQDYNSPLHF. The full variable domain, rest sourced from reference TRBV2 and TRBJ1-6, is EPEVTQTPSHQVTQMGQEVILRCVPISNHLYFYWYRQILGQKVEFLVSFYNNEISEKSEIFDDQFSVERPDGSNFTLKIRSTKLEDSAMYFCASNGGQDYNSPLHFGNGTRLTVT.

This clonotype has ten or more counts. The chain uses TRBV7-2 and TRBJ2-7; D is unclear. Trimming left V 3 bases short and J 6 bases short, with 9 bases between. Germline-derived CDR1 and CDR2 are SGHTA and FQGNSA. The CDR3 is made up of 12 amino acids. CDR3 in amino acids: CASSFAGFEQYF. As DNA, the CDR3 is TGTGCCAGCAGCTTCGCAGGCTTCGAGCAGTACTTC.

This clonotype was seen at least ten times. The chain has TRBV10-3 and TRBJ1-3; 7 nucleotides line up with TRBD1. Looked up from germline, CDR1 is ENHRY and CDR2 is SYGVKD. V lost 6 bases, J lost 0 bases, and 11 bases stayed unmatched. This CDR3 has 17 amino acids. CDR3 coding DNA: TGTGCCATCAGCGCCACCTCGACAGGGATCTCTGGAAACACCATATATTTT. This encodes CAISATSTGISGNTIYF.

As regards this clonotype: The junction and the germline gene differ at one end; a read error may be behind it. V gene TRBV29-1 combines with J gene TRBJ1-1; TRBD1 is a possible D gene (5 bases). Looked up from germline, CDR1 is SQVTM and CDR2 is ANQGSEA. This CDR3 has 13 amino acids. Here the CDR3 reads CSVTPGMNTGAFF. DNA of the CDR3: TGCAGCGTTACCCCAGGGATGAACACTGGAGCTTTCTTT.

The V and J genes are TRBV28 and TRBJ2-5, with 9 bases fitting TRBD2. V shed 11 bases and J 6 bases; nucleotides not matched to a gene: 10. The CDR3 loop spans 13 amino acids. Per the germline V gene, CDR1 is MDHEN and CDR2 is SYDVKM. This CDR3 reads CAVLGGGAKTQYF. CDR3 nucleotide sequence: TGTGCCGTCCTCGGCGGGGGGGCTAAGACCCAGTACTTC.

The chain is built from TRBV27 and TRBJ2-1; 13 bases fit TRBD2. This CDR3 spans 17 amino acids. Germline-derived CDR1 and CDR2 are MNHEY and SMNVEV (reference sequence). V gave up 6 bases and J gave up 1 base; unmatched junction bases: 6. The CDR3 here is CASSRTSGSLSYNEQFF. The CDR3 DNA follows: TGTGCCAGCAGCCGGACTAGCGGGAGTTTATCCTACAATGAGCAGTTCTTC.

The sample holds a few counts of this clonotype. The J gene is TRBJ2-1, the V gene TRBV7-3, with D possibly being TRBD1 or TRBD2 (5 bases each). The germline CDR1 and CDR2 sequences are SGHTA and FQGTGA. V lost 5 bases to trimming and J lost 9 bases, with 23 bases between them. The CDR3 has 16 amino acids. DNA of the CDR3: TGTGCCAGCAGCCAATTGGGTACTAGGGGCCAGGGTGAGCAGTTCTTC. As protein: CASSQLGTRGQGEQFF.

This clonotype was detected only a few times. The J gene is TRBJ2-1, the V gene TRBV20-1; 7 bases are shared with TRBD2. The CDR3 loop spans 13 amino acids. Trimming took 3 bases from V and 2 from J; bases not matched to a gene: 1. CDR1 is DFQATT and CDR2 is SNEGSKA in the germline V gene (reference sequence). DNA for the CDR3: TGCAGTGCTAGGGGGACTACCTACAATGAGCAGTTCTTC. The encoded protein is CSARGTTYNEQFF.

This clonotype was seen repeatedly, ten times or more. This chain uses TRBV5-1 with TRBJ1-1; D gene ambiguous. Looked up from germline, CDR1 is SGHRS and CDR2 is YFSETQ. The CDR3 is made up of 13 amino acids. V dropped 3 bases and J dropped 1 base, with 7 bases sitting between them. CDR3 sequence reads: CASSYKENTEAFF. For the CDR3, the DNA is TGCGCCAGCAGCTACAAGGAGAACACTGAAGCTTTCTTT.